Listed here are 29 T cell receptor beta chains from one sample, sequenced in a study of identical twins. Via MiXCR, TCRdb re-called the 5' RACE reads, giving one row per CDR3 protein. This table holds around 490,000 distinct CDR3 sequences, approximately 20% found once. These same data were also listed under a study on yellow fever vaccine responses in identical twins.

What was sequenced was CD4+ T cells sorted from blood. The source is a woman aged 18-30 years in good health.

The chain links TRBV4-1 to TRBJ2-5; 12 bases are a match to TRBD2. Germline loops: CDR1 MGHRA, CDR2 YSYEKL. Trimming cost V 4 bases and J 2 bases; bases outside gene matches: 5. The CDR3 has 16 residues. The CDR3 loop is CASSPRGLAGQETQYF. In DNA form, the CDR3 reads TGCGCCAGCAGCCCGAGGGGACTAGCGGGTCAAGAGACCCAGTACTTC.

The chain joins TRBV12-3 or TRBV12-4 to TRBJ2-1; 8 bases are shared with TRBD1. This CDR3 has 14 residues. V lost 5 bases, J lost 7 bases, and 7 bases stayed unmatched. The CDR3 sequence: CASSVGTGRNEQFF. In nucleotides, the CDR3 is TGTGCCAGCAGTGTTGGGACAGGCAGGAATGAGCAGTTCTTC.

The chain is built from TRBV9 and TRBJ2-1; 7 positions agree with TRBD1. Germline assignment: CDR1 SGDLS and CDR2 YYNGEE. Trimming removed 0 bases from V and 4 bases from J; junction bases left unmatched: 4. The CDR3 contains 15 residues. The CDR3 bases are TGTGCCAGCAGCGTAGGTCACAGGGGATACAATGAGCAGTTCTTC. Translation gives CASSVGHRGYNEQFF.

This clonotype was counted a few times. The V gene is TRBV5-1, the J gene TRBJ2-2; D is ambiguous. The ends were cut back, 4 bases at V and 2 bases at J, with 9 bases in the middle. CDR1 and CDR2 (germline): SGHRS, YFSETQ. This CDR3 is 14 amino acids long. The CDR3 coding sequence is TGCGCCAGCAGCATCGGGTCAAACACCGGGGAGCTGTTTTTT. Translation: CASSIGSNTGELFF.

The CDR3 DNA sequence: TGCGCCAGCAGCCACCGGGACAGGGGGCTCAAGGGAGAGACCCAGTACTTC. It specifies CASSHRDRGLKGETQYF. The chain combines TRBV5-1 with TRBJ2-5, with 12 bases that match TRBD1. The V gene's germline CDR1 is SGHRS and CDR2 YFSETQ. The CDR3 runs 17 residues. V was pared by 4 bases and J by 4 bases, with 11 bases of the junction left unmatched.

CDR3 DNA: TGCGCCAGCAGTGAGTCAGTGGGAACTAGCGGGAGGGTCTACGAGCAGTACTTC. This codes for CASSESVGTSGRVYEQYF. The rearrangement joins TRBV10-2 to TRBJ2-7, with TRBD2 identical over 13 bases. Germline V gene data show CDR1 as WSHSY and CDR2 as SAAADI. After removal of 0 bases from V and 3 bases from J, the junction contained 8 bases not matched to a gene. There are 18 residues in the CDR3.

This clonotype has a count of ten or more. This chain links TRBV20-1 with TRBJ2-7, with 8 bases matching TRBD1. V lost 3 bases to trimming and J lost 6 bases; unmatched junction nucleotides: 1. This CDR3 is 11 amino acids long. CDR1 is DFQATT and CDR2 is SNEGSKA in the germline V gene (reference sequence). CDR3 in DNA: TGCAGTGCTAGGGACAGGGTCGAGCAGTACTTC. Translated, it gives CSARDRVEQYF.

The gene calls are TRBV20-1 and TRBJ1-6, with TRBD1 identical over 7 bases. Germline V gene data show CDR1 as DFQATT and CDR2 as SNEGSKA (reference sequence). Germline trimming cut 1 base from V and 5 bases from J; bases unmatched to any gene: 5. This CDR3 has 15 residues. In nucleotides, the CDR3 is TGCAGTGCTAGAGTCACAGGGGCGGATAATTCACCCCTCCACTTT. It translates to CSARVTGADNSPLHF.

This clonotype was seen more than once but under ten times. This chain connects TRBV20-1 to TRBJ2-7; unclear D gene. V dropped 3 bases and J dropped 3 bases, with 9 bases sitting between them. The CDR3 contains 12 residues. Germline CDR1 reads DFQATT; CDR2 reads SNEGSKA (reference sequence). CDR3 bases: TGCAGTGCTAGGGACCATCTCTACGAGCAGTACGTC. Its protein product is CSARDHLYEQYV.

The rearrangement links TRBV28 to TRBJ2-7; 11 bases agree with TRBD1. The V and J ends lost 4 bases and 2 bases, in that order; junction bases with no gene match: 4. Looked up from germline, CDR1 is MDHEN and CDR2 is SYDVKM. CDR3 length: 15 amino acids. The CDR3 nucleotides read TGTGCCAGCAGTTCGGGACAGGGGGTCGCCTACGAGCAGTACGTC. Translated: CASSSGQGVAYEQYV.

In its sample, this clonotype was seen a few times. The chain's CDR3 is CASRPQGVSSYNEQFF. The CDR3 DNA is TGTGCCAGCCGACCCCAGGGGGTTAGCTCCTACAATGAGCAGTTCTTC. This chain connects TRBV6-2 or TRBV6-3 to TRBJ2-1; TRBD1 matches 7 bases. Per germline, CDR1 MNHEY and CDR2 SVGEGT. CDR3 length: 16 amino acids. With 8 bases clipped from V and 0 bases from J, the junction kept 10 bases outside the gene matches.

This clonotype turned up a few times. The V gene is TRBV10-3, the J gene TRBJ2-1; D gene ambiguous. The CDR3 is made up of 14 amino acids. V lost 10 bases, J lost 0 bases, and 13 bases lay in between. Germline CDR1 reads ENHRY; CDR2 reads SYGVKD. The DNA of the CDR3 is TGTGCCACCCTGGACGGCTACTCCTACAATGAGCAGTTCTTC. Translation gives CATLDGYSYNEQFF.

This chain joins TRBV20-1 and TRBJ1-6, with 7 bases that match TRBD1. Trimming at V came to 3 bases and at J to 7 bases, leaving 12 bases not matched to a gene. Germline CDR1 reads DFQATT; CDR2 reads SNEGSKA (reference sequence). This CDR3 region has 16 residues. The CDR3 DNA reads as TGCAGTGCTAGGGGGACTGGGACAGCAAAAAATTCACCCCTCCACTTT. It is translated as CSARGTGTAKNSPLHF.

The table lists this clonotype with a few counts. The CDR3 is CSAIGQGGTEAFF. Here the CDR3 DNA reads TGCAGTGCAATCGGACAGGGGGGCACTGAAGCTTTCTTT. The chain recombines TRBV20-1 with TRBJ1-1; 10 bases match TRBD1. Germline V gene data show CDR1 as DFQATT and CDR2 as SNEGSKA (reference sequence). The trim removed 6 bases at V and 4 bases at J, leaving 5 bases unmatched. The CDR3 consists of 13 residues.

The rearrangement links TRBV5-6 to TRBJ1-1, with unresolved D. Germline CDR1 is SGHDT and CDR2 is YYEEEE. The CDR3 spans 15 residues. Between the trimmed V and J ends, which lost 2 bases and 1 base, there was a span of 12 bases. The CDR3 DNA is TGTGCCAGCAGCTTCCCCGGACCGGCGAACACTGAAGCTTTCTTT. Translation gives CASSFPGPANTEAFF.

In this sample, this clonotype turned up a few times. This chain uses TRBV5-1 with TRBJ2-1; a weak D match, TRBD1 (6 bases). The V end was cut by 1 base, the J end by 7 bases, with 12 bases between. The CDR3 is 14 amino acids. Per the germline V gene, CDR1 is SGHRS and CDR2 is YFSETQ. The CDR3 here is CASSLNTGLNEQFF. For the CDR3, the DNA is TGCGCCAGCAGCTTGAATACAGGGTTAAATGAGCAGTTCTTC.

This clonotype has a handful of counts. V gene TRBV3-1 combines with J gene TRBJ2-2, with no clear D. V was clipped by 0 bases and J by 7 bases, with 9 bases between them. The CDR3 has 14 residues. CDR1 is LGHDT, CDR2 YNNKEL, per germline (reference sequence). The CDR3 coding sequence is TGTGCCAGCAGCCAAGATATTGCGGTCGGGGAGCTGTTTTTT. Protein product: CASSQDIAVGELFF.

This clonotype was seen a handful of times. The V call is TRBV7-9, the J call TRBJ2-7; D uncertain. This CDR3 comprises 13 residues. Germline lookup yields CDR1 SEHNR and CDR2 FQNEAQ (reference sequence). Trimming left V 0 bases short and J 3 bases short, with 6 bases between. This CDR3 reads CASSLAGNYEQYF. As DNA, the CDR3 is TGTGCCAGCAGCTTAGCGGGCAACTACGAGCAGTACTTC.

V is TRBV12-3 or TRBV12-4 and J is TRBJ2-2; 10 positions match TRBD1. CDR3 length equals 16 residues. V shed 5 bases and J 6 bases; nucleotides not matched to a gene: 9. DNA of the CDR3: TGTGCCAGCAGTCCTCGCCCGGGACAGGGGTCCGGGGAGCTGTTTTTT. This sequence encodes CASSPRPGQGSGELFF.

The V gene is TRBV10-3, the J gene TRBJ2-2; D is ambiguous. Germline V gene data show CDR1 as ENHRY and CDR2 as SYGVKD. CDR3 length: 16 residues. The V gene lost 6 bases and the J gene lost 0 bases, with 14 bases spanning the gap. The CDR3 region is CAISPIEPANTGELFF. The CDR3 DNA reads TGTGCCATCAGCCCGATCGAGCCCGCGAACACCGGGGAGCTGTTTTTT.

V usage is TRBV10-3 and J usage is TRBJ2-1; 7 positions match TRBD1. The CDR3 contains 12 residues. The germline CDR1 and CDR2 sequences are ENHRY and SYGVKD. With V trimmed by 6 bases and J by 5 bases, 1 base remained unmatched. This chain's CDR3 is CAIRGQNNEQFF. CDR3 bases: TGTGCCATCAGGGGACAGAACAATGAGCAGTTCTTC.

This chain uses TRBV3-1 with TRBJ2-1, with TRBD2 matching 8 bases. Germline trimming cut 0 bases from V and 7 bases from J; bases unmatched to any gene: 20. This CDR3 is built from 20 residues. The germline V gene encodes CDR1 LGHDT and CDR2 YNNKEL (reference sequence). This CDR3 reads CASSQEGREDRSYGWNEQFF. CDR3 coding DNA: TGTGCCAGCAGCCAAGAAGGGCGGGAGGATCGATCTTACGGATGGAATGAGCAGTTCTTC.

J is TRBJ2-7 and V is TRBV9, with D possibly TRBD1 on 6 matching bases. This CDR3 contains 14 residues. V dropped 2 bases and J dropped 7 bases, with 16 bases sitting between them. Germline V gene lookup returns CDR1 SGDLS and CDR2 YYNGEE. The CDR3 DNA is TGTGCCAGCAGCGTTGGCTGGGGGCCTCGTGAGCAGTACTTC. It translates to CASSVGWGPREQYF. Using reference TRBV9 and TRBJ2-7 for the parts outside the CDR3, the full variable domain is DSGVTQTPKHLITATGQRVTLRCSPRSGDLSVYWYQQSLDQGLQFLIQYYNGEERAKGNILERFSAQQFPDLHSELNLSSLELGDSALYFCASSVGWGPREQYFGPGTRLTVT.

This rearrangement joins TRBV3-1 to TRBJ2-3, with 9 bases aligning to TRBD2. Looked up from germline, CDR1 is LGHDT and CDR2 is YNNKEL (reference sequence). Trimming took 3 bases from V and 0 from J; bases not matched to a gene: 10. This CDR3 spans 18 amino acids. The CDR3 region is CASSHTKSSGASTDTQYF. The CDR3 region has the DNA TGTGCCAGCAGCCATACTAAGTCTAGCGGGGCTAGCACAGATACGCAGTATTTT.

CDR3 residues: CAISGRLTTGELFF. The CDR3 DNA reads as TGTGCCATCAGTGGGCGGTTAACCACCGGGGAGCTGTTTTTT. The V call is TRBV10-3, the J call TRBJ2-2; D gene ambiguous. The CDR3 runs to 14 residues. V was clipped by 4 bases and J by 4 bases, with 10 bases between them. CDR1 ENHRY and CDR2 SYGVKD come from the germline V gene.

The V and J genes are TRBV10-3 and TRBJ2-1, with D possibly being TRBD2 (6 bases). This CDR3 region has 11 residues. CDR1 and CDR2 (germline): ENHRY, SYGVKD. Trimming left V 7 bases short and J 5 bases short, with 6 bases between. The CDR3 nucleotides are TGTGCCATCACGGGAGACAATGAGCAGTTCTTC. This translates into CAITGDNEQFF.

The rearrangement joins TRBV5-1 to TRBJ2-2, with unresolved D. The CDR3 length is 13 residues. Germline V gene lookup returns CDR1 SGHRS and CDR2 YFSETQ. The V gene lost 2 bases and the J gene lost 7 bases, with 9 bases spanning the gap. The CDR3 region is CASSFIENGELFF. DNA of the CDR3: TGCGCCAGCAGCTTTATTGAGAACGGGGAGCTGTTTTTT.

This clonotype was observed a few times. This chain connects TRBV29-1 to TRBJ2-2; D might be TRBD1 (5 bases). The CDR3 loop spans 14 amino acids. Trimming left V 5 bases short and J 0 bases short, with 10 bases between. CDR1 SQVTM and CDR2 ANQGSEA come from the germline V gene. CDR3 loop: CSVRDSSNTGELFF. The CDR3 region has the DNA TGCAGCGTTAGAGACAGTTCGAACACCGGGGAGCTGTTTTTT.

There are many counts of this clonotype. The CDR3 loop is CASSLPGGSDEQYF. CDR3 sequence (DNA): TGCGCCAGCAGCCTACCCGGGGGTAGCGACGAGCAGTACTTC. V and J are TRBV5-1 and TRBJ2-7; a possible D gene is TRBD2 (6 bases). V lost 4 bases, J lost 5 bases, and 16 bases lay in between. Per the germline V gene, CDR1 is SGHRS and CDR2 is YFSETQ. This CDR3 contains 14 residues.